These 21 T cell receptor beta chains originate from one sample sequenced in a study of blood T cells in healthy people across ages. A second PCR of roughly 7 to 11 cycles used a sample-barcoded 5' primer and a J-beta primer mix. TCRdb ran MiXCR on the 5' RACE reads and lists one entry per CDR3 protein. The sample has approximately 780,000 distinct CDR3 sequences, 20% to 30% seen once. This same sample was also taken into another study, of T cells of mothers and their children.

Sequenced input: blood. These receptors were taken from a boy younger than 18 in good health.

The chain employs TRBV5-1 and TRBJ2-1, with a tentative D call TRBD2 (6 bases). The length of the CDR3 is 15 residues. CDR1 and CDR2 from the germline V gene are SGHRS and YFSETQ. The V gene lost 4 bases and the J gene lost 4 bases, with 15 bases spanning the gap. In DNA form, the CDR3 reads TGCGCCAGCAGCCCCACTAGCTTCGTTTACAATGAGCAGTTCTTC. This encodes CASSPTSFVYNEQFF.

This clonotype was detected only a few times. The chain combines TRBV6-6 with TRBJ1-3; D might be TRBD1 (6 bases). Deletions cut 6 bases from V and 13 bases from J, with 13 bases between. Germline loops: CDR1 MNHNY, CDR2 SVGAGI (reference sequence). There are 11 residues in the CDR3. DNA for the CDR3: TGTGCCAGCAGCCCATCACAGGGAATATATTTT. The encoded protein is CASSPSQGIYF.

The chain links TRBV2 to TRBJ2-5, with 7 bases matching TRBD1. Germline V CDR1 and CDR2: SNHLY, FYNNEI. With V trimmed by 0 bases and J by 2 bases, 3 bases remained unmatched. This CDR3 comprises 15 residues. CDR3 nucleotides: TGTGCCAGCAGTGAAGCGCAGGGGGTGCAAGAGACCCAGTACTTC. It encodes CASSEAQGVQETQYF.

This clonotype was observed a few times. V usage is TRBV12-3 or TRBV12-4 and J usage is TRBJ1-1; 8 bases match TRBD1. CDR3 length: 12 amino acids. Trimming took 5 bases from V and 10 from J; bases not matched to a gene: 6. The CDR3 loop is CASSATGGPAFF. The CDR3 nucleotides read TGTGCCAGCAGTGCTACAGGGGGGCCAGCTTTCTTT.

The chain is built from TRBV19 and TRBJ2-1, with 10 bases that match TRBD1. The CDR3 runs 15 residues. In germline, CDR1 is LNHDA, CDR2 SQIVND (reference sequence). J gave up 3 bases and V 5 bases, and 4 bases lay outside the gene matches. CDR3: CASSSRTGGYNEQFF. Written as DNA, the CDR3 is TGTGCCAGTAGTTCCAGGACAGGGGGCTACAATGAGCAGTTCTTC.

The chain uses TRBV6-6 and TRBJ1-4; no clear D gene. V was clipped by 0 bases and J by 8 bases, with 7 bases between them. Germline V gives CDR1 MNHNY, CDR2 SVGAGI (reference sequence). This CDR3 comprises 13 residues. Written as DNA, the CDR3 is TGTGCCAGCAGTTACTCGAAATGGGAAAAACTGTTTTTT. Its translation is CASSYSKWEKLFF.

This clonotype has only a few counts. The chain is built from TRBV11-2 and TRBJ2-5; D might be TRBD1 (6 bases). V lost 6 bases and J 2 bases, leaving 13 bases between the germline ends. CDR1 is SGHAT and CDR2 is FQNNGV in the germline V gene. The CDR3 sequence is 14 residues long. In DNA, the CDR3 is TGTGCCAGCAGGGCAGGGGACCCTCAAGAGACCCAGTACTTC. This gives the protein CASRAGDPQETQYF.

This clonotype was seen only a few times. The V gene is TRBV4-2, the J gene TRBJ2-3; D may be TRBD1 (5 bases). Germline V gene sequence: CDR1 LGHNA, CDR2 YNFKEQ. V lost 4 bases to trimming and J lost 1 base, with 15 bases between them. The CDR3 has 16 residues. This CDR3 is CASSLFLLGGTDTQYF. CDR3 coding DNA: TGTGCCAGCAGCCTATTTCTATTAGGGGGCACAGATACGCAGTATTTT.

Only a few counts were recorded for this clonotype. The chain recombines TRBV7-2 with TRBJ1-2; 7 nucleotides agree with TRBD1. V lost 6 bases, J lost 6 bases, and 10 bases stayed unmatched. In germline, CDR1 is SGHTA, CDR2 FQGNSA. The CDR3 covers 14 residues. The CDR3 loop reads CASRGGDRVHGYTF. CDR3 bases: TGTGCCAGCAGGGGGGGCGACAGGGTCCATGGCTACACCTTC. Full variable domain (outside the CDR3, taken from reference TRBV7-2 and TRBJ1-2): GAGVSQSPSNKVTEKGKDVELRCDPISGHTALYWYRQSLGQGLEFLIYFQGNSAPDKSGLPSDRFSAERTGGSVSTLTIQRTQQEDSAVYLCASRGGDRVHGYTFGSGTRLTVV.

This chain uses TRBV5-1 with TRBJ1-6, with D possibly matching TRBD1 (5 bases). V was shortened by 4 bases and J by 1 base, with 18 bases between the two germline ends. Germline CDR1 reads SGHRS; CDR2 reads YFSETQ. CDR3 size: 18 residues. The CDR3 DNA is TGCGCCAGCAGCGTGAGCGCATTACAGGATTCCTATAATTCACCCCTCCACTTT. This encodes CASSVSALQDSYNSPLHF.

The chain couples TRBV6-1 to TRBJ1-3; D is uncertain. Trimming removed 8 bases at V and 4 bases at J, with 18 bases between. The V gene's germline CDR1 is MNHNS and CDR2 SASEGT. CDR3 length: 15 amino acids. The CDR3 reads CASGGGIPEGNTIYF. The CDR3 nucleotides are TGTGCCAGCGGCGGCGGCATCCCTGAAGGAAACACCATATATTTT.

The chain joins TRBV14 to TRBJ1-3; weak D call: TRBD1 (5 bases). The CDR3 is 14 residues long. Trimming took off 5 bases at V and 1 base at J, with 9 bases between the two ends. The germline V gene has CDR1 SGHDN and CDR2 FVKESK. The DNA for the CDR3 is TGTGCCAGCAGCGCTCAGGGTTCTGGAAACACCATATATTTT. It translates to CASSAQGSGNTIYF. Using reference TRBV14 and TRBJ1-3 for the parts outside the CDR3, the full variable domain is EAGVTQFPSHSVIEKGQTVTLRCDPISGHDNLYWYRRVMGKEIKFLLHFVKESKQDESGMPNNRFLAERTGGTYSTLKVQPAELEDSGVYFCASSAQGSGNTIYFGEGSWLTVV.

The V and J genes are TRBV7-9 and TRBJ1-3; tentatively, D is TRBD1 (5 bases). Germline values: CDR1 SEHNR, CDR2 FQNEAQ (reference sequence). The length of the CDR3 is 14 residues. The V end was cut by 8 bases, the J end by 0 bases, with 11 bases between. CDR3 sequence: CASQKTDSGNTIYF. CDR3 nucleotide sequence: TGTGCCAGCCAGAAGACAGACTCTGGAAACACCATATATTTT.

This sequence joins TRBV6-5 and TRBJ2-7, with D tentatively TRBD1 (6 bases). This CDR3 has 17 residues. Trimming stripped 0 bases from V and 7 bases from J, with 22 bases between. Germline CDR1 is MNHEY and CDR2 is SVGAGI. CDR3 nucleotides: TGTGCCAGCAGTTACTCAGGGCCGGGACACATACCACCAGAGCAGTACTTC. This codes for CASSYSGPGHIPPEQYF.

In this sample, this clonotype turned up a few times. V usage is TRBV7-9 and J usage is TRBJ2-6, with D tentatively TRBD1 (6 bases). CDR1 SEHNR and CDR2 FQNEAQ come from the germline V gene (reference sequence). V dropped 1 base and J dropped 4 bases, with 11 bases sitting between them. The CDR3 sequence is 16 residues long. CDR3 coding DNA: TGTGCCAGCAGCTTAGTTGGGGGCGCGGGGGCCAACGTCCTGACTTTC. Protein: CASSLVGGAGANVLTF.

This clonotype was seen repeatedly, ten times or more. The chain has TRBV28 and TRBJ1-6; no reliable D call. The V gene lost 5 bases and the J gene lost 0 bases, with 11 bases spanning the gap. CDR1 MDHEN and CDR2 SYDVKM come from the germline V gene. This CDR3 spans 16 amino acids. The CDR3 bases are TGTGCCAGCAGTCCACTGAGGGTCTCCTATAATTCACCCCTCCACTTT. This codes for CASSPLRVSYNSPLHF. The entire variable domain, with the rest obtained from reference TRBV28 and TRBJ1-6, is as follows: DVKVTQSSRYLVKRTGEKVFLECVQDMDHENMFWYRQDPGLGLRLIYFSYDVKMKEKGDIPEGYSVSREKKERFSLILESASTNQTSMYLCASSPLRVSYNSPLHFGNGTRLTVT.

This chain's CDR3 is CSARRRAQETQYF. For the CDR3, the DNA is TGCAGTGCTAGACGCAGGGCCCAAGAGACCCAGTACTTC. The genes are TRBV20-1 and TRBJ2-5; D might be TRBD1 (5 bases). The CDR3 length is 13 residues. The V gene lost 2 bases and the J gene lost 1 base, with 8 bases spanning the gap. Looked up from germline, CDR1 is DFQATT and CDR2 is SNEGSKA (reference sequence).

On this clonotype itself: The CDR3 does not close with the conserved phenylalanine or tryptophan, likely indicating a read error. The CDR3 reads CASSQVRNEQFS. The CDR3 DNA sequence: TGTGCCAGCAGCCAAGTCAGGAATGAGCAGTTCTCC. This chain connects TRBV3-1 to TRBJ2-1, with D unresolved. With 1 base removed from V and 7 bases from J, the gap between germline ends came to 5 bases. Germline CDR1 is LGHDT and CDR2 is YNNKEL (reference sequence). This CDR3 comprises 12 residues.

This clonotype was detected only a few times. The V call is TRBV7-9, the J call TRBJ2-1; TRBD2 agrees at 9 bases. V shed 2 bases, J shed 4 bases, and the junction held 15 bases outside the gene matches. CDR1 and CDR2 from the germline V gene are SEHNR and FQNEAQ (reference sequence). The CDR3 sequence is 19 residues long. The DNA for the CDR3 is TGTGCCAGCAGCTTATCCCCTTTATCGACTAGCGGACAATACAATGAGCAGTTCTTC. This codes for CASSLSPLSTSGQYNEQFF.

This chain uses TRBV20-1 with TRBJ2-2, with D perhaps matching TRBD2 (7 bases). Germline V CDR1 and CDR2: DFQATT, SNEGSKA (reference sequence). The CDR3 has 17 residues. Trimming shortened V by 3 bases and J by 2 bases, and 19 bases separated the two germline ends. CDR3 residues: CSASFAGARPNTGELFF. CDR3 sequence (DNA): TGCAGTGCTAGCTTCGCGGGGGCCCGCCCAAACACCGGGGAGCTGTTTTTT.

The V and J genes are TRBV29-1 and TRBJ1-4; D possibly corresponds to TRBD1 (5 bases). There are 13 residues in the CDR3. V lost 3 bases, J lost 8 bases, and 13 bases lay in between. Germline V gene data show CDR1 as SQVTM and CDR2 as ANQGSEA. Here the CDR3 DNA reads TGCAGCGTTGAGCCCAGGGAGCGGGAAAAACTGTTTTTT. This encodes CSVEPREREKLFF. The complete variable domain, with remaining parts taken from reference TRBV29-1 and TRBJ1-4, reads SAVISQKPSRDICQRGTSLTIQCQVDSQVTMMFWYRQQPGQSLTLIATANQGSEATYESGFVIDKFPISRPNLTFSTLTVSNMSPEDSSIYLCSVEPREREKLFFGSGTQLSVL.